Listed below are T cell receptor beta chains from one sample, sequenced in a study of blood T cell repertoires in COVID-19. TCRdb keeps only in-frame clones here, not all; method: immunoSEQ multiplex PCR. Here the sample spans approximately 120,000 clones, roughly four fifths being singletons. The sample taken for sequencing was peripheral blood. The receptors come from a human donor in a cohort sampled during active COVID-19. Both conserved end residues are part of each CDR3. Fields, in order: V gene, D gene, J gene, clone size, CDR3 DNA, CDR3 protein. A D gene is named only where the DNA matches it firmly. A row's size may be missing; if present it is once, few, many or a size class.

TRBV6-2/TRBV6-3	TRBD2	TRBJ2-6	-	TGTGCCAGCAGTGTGGGACTAGCGGGACCTGGGGCCAACGTCCTGACTTTC	CASSVGLAGPGANVLTF
TRBV6-5	TRBD2	TRBJ2-1	-	TGTGCCAGCAGTTACTCGGTGGCTAGCGGGAGGGGGGAGCAGTTCTTC	CASSYSVASGRGEQFF
TRBV7-2	TRBD2	TRBJ2-1	-	TGTGCCACCGACCTTCTAGCGGGGGGTGAGCAGTTCTTC	CATDLLAGGEQFF
TRBV3-1/TRBV3-2	-	TRBJ1-2	-	TGTGCCAGCATGCTCTCAGGGGTGGATGACTATGGCTACACCTTC	CASMLSGVDDYGYTF
TRBV7-3	TRBD1	TRBJ2-3	-	TGTGCCAGCAGCTATACAGGGGGCTTTAGAGATACGCAGTATTTT	CASSYTGGFRDTQYF
TRBV24-1	TRBD2	TRBJ2-6	once	TGTGCCACCAGTGATTTGGGGACTAGCTCAAGCTCTGGGGCCAACGTCCTGACTTTC	CATSDLGTSSSSGANVLTF
TRBV6-5	-	TRBJ1-2	few	TGTGCCAGCAGTTACTCGAACGGGTTCTATGGCTACACCTTC	CASSYSNGFYGYTF
TRBV4-3	TRBD2	TRBJ2-2	-	TGCGCCAGCAGCCGAGAACCGGGACTAGCGATCACCGGGGAGCTGTTTTTT	CASSREPGLAITGELFF
TRBV5-1	TRBD1	TRBJ2-7	-	TGCGCCAGCAGCTGGGGGACAGGGGGCGTTTACGAGCAGTACTTC	CASSWGTGGVYEQYF
TRBV7-2	TRBD1	TRBJ1-2	-	TGTGCCAGCAGCTACAGGGGGGACGTTGGCTACACCTTC	CASSYRGDVGYTF
TRBV11-3	-	TRBJ2-5	-	TGTGCCAGCAGCTCTCCGCGGGAAAAAGAGACCCAGTACTTC	CASSSPREKETQYF
TRBV4-3	-	TRBJ2-1	-	TGCGCCAGCAGCCAAGATTTCGTGGGGGGGCAGTTCTTC	CASSQDFVGGQFF
TRBV11-3	TRBD1	TRBJ1-6	-	TGTGCCAGCAGCTTAGAAGGGACAGGGAGGAATTCACCCCTCCACTTT	CASSLEGTGRNSPLHF
TRBV30	-	TRBJ2-2	-	TGTGCCTGGAGTGTACGAGGGCGGGCGACCCACAGGAACACCGGGGAGCTGTTTTTT	CAWSVRGRATHRNTGELFF
TRBV27	-	TRBJ2-1	-	TGTGCCAGCAGCCGCACAGAGTATGAGCAGTTCTTC	CASSRTEYEQFF
TRBV11-3	TRBD1	TRBJ1-1	-	TGTGCCAGCAGTGAGGGGGCGAGGACTGAAGCTTTCTTT	CASSEGARTEAFF